This passage covers 28 T cell receptor beta chains from one sample sequenced in a study of vaccination and CD4 T cells after COVID-19. Sequencing of cultured CD4+ T cell DNA used the Oncomine TCR Beta short-read assay. TCRdb re-analysed the PCR reads in MiXCR, keeping a single row per CDR3 protein. This table holds some 20,000 distinct CDR3 sequences, approximately 40% found once. Documented treatment: approximately 11-day PBMC culture with coronavirus spike peptide pools or control peptides (ViraFEST assay). Their specific antigens are unknown. The material sequenced was CD4+ T cells from blood, cultured in vitro, taken after SARS-CoV-2 vaccination. Receptors were obtained from a human donor who had recovered from COVID-19.

The chain is built from TRBV6-2 or TRBV6-3 and TRBJ2-7; D may be TRBD2 (5 bases). Between the trimmed V and J ends, which lost 10 bases and 3 bases, there was a span of 7 bases. This CDR3 has 10 residues. The germline gives CDR1 MNHEY, CDR2 SVGEGT. CDR3 region: CATGGYEQYF. DNA for the CDR3: TGTGCCACTGGAGGCTACGAGCAGTACTTC.

The V gene is TRBV6-1, the J gene TRBJ1-6; no clear D. The CDR3 has 15 amino acids. Germline loops: CDR1 MNHNS, CDR2 SASEGT. V was trimmed by 1 base and J by 3 bases, leaving 7 bases between them. CDR3 in amino acids: CASSEGQLYNSPLHF. For the CDR3, the DNA is TGTGCCAGCAGTGAAGGGCAGCTCTATAATTCACCCCTCCACTTT.

J is TRBJ1-5 and V is TRBV2; TRBD1 is a possible D gene (6 bases). Germline-derived CDR1 and CDR2 are SNHLY and FYNNEI. Trimming shortened V by 5 bases and J by 0 bases, and 11 bases separated the two germline ends. CDR3 size: 15 residues. The DNA of the CDR3 is TGTGCCAGCAGTAGAGACAGGCCTAGCAATCAGCCCCAGCATTTT. Translation: CASSRDRPSNQPQHF.

The chain carries TRBV20-1 and TRBJ2-5, with TRBD2 identical over 8 bases. Trimming removed 2 bases from V and 5 bases from J; junction bases left unmatched: 4. The germline gives CDR1 DFQATT, CDR2 SNEGSKA (reference sequence). The CDR3 extends over 13 amino acids. The CDR3 spells CSARRRGAETQYF. CDR3 bases: TGCAGTGCTAGAAGGCGGGGGGCGGAGACCCAGTACTTC.

The chain uses TRBV7-6 and TRBJ1-2; a weak D match, TRBD1 (5 bases). CDR1 and CDR2 (germline): SGHVS, FNYEAQ. V was clipped by 2 bases and J by 4 bases, with 8 bases between them. The CDR3 is 13 amino acids. The CDR3 DNA reads TGTGCCAGCAGCTTACAGGGTAGCTATGGCTACACCTTC. Amino acids: CASSLQGSYGYTF. Filled out from reference TRBV7-6 and TRBJ1-2, the complete variable domain reads GAGVSQSPRYKVTKRGQDVALRCDPISGHVSLYWYRQALGQGPEFLTYFNYEAQQDKSGLPNDRFSAERPEGSISTLTIQRTEQRDSAMYRCASSLQGSYGYTFGSGTRLTVV.

This clonotype was counted only a few times. The chain uses TRBV6-5 and TRBJ2-1, with a weak D call TRBD2 (7 bases). Trimming left V 0 bases short and J 7 bases short, with 16 bases between. Germline V lookup: CDR1 MNHEY, CDR2 SVGAGI. The CDR3 has 16 residues. In DNA form, the CDR3 reads TGTGCCAGCAGTTACTCTGGGGGGGGCCGTAGGAATGAGCAGTTCTTC. Translating it yields CASSYSGGGRRNEQFF.

This clonotype has more than one count but fewer than ten. The genes are TRBV7-2 and TRBJ2-3; D gene unclear. The CDR3 loop spans 14 amino acids. Germline lookup yields CDR1 SGHTA and CDR2 FQGNSA. V gave up 1 base and J gave up 2 bases, with 7 bases separating them. CDR3 loop: CASSLVDTTDTQYF. CDR3 coding DNA: TGTGCCAGCAGCTTAGTCGACACCACAGATACGCAGTATTTT.

V is TRBV27 and J is TRBJ2-1, with 14 bases fitting TRBD2. Losses at the gene ends were 7 bases for V and 0 bases for J; bases not matched to a gene: 11. The CDR3 contains 19 residues. Germline CDR1 and CDR2: MNHEY and SMNVEV (reference sequence). In DNA, the CDR3 is TGTGCCAGCACCGAGACTAGCGGGAGGGCAGCTAACTCCTACAATGAGCAGTTCTTC. Translated: CASTETSGRAANSYNEQFF.

The chain carries TRBV12-3 or TRBV12-4 and TRBJ1-2, with no clear D. The CDR3 length is 16 residues. Trimming stripped 7 bases from V and 0 bases from J, with 18 bases between. CDR3: CASTLGRREANYGYTF. DNA of the CDR3: TGTGCCAGCACCCTGGGGAGAAGGGAAGCTAACTATGGCTACACCTTC.

The V and J genes are TRBV28 and TRBJ2-1; D is undetermined. V lost 4 bases, J lost 11 bases, and 9 bases lay in between. This CDR3 is 11 amino acids long. Germline CDR1 is MDHEN and CDR2 is SYDVKM. The CDR3 reads CASSSRRQQFF. CDR3 DNA: TGTGCCAGCAGTTCCAGGCGGCAGCAGTTCTTC.

The rearrangement links TRBV20-1 to TRBJ1-2, with 8 positions matching TRBD1. V gave up 6 bases and J gave up 2 bases; unmatched junction bases: 8. This CDR3 is built from 14 residues. Per the germline V gene, CDR1 is DFQATT and CDR2 is SNEGSKA (reference sequence). The CDR3 DNA sequence: TGCAGTGCCACATCAGGGGACAGGAACTATGGCTACACCTTC. This translates into CSATSGDRNYGYTF.

The chain uses TRBV6-7 and TRBJ1-5; no firm D call. TRBV6-7 is annotated as an ORF whose role is uncertain. This CDR3 is 17 amino acids long. V lost 0 bases and J lost 1, with 13 bases in between. CDR3 nucleotide sequence: TGTGCCAGCAGTTACTCGAATAAATGGCAGAGCAATCAGCCCCAGCATTTT. Protein sequence: CASSYSNKWQSNQPQHF.

There are a few counts of this clonotype. This chain links TRBV19 with TRBJ2-1; D ambiguous. CDR1 is LNHDA and CDR2 is SQIVND in the germline V gene (reference sequence). The CDR3 has 13 amino acids. Trimming removed 5 bases at V and 3 bases at J, with 8 bases between. The CDR3 loop is CASSLGNYNEQFF. CDR3 nucleotides: TGTGCCAGTAGTTTAGGGAACTACAATGAGCAGTTCTTC.

This clonotype was seen once. The gene calls are TRBV7-8 and TRBJ2-1; 8 bases are a match to TRBD2. The CDR3 has 15 amino acids. Germline lookup yields CDR1 SGHVS and CDR2 FQNEAQ. Trimming took 5 bases from V and 6 from J; bases not matched to a gene: 9. The CDR3 DNA sequence: TGTGCCAGCAGCCTCGGGACTAGACTAGGCAATGAGCAGTTCTTC. It yields the protein CASSLGTRLGNEQFF. The full variable domain, in which reference TRBV7-8 and TRBJ2-1 provide the parts outside the CDR3, is GAGVSQSPRYKVAKRGQDVALRCDPISGHVSLFWYQQALGQGPEFLTYFQNEAQLDKSGLPSDRFFAERPEGSVSTLKIQRTQQEDSAVYLCASSLGTRLGNEQFFGPGTRLTVL.

The chain joins TRBV9 to TRBJ2-3; 9 nucleotides match TRBD2. Trimming at V came to 4 bases and at J to 1 base, leaving 7 bases not matched to a gene. The CDR3 spans 16 residues. The germline V gene has CDR1 SGDLS and CDR2 YYNGEE. CDR3 in DNA: TGTGCCAGCAGCTCGGGACTAGCTTTAGGCACAGATACGCAGTATTTT. Amino acids: CASSSGLALGTDTQYF.

The chain has TRBV7-2 and TRBJ2-5; D is unclear. CDR3 length equals 15 residues. V lost 5 bases and J 0 bases, leaving 13 bases between the germline ends. The germline V gene encodes CDR1 SGHTA and CDR2 FQGNSA. The CDR3 sequence: CASSPVAAYQETQYF. The CDR3 DNA sequence: TGTGCCAGCAGCCCCGTTGCAGCGTACCAAGAGACCCAGTACTTC. Based on the CDR3 plus reference TRBV7-2 and TRBJ2-5, the full variable domain is GAGVSQSPSNKVTEKGKDVELRCDPISGHTALYWYRQSLGQGLEFLIYFQGNSAPDKSGLPSDRFSAERTGGSVSTLTIQRTQQEDSAVYLCASSPVAAYQETQYFGPGTRLLVL.

The count of this clonotype is one. The chain has TRBV6-1 and TRBJ2-7; 7 positions match TRBD2. Germline lookup yields CDR1 MNHNS and CDR2 SASEGT. V dropped 5 bases and J dropped 6; count of bases not matched to a gene: 13. The CDR3 consists of 15 residues. The CDR3 coding sequence is TGTGCCAGCAGTCCATGGACTAGTTCGCCCCTCGAGCAGTACTTC. It codes for CASSPWTSSPLEQYF.

The chain couples TRBV9 to TRBJ1-6, with TRBD1 matching over 8 bases. Germline loops: CDR1 SGDLS, CDR2 YYNGEE. The ends lost 3 bases at V and 4 bases at J; junction bases unmatched: 9. This CDR3 is built from 17 residues. The DNA of the CDR3 is TGTGCCAGCAGCGAAGACGACAGGGGCGGATATAATTCACCCCTCCACTTT. Translated: CASSEDDRGGYNSPLHF.

The chain links TRBV28 to TRBJ2-2, with D possibly matching TRBD1 (5 bases). CDR3 size: 16 residues. V lost 5 bases and J 0 bases, leaving 13 bases between the germline ends. Germline V CDR1 and CDR2: MDHEN, SYDVKM. CDR3 DNA: TGTGCCAGCAGTCCCCAGGGATCCGCGAACACCGGGGAGCTGTTTTTT. As protein: CASSPQGSANTGELFF. The entire variable domain, with the rest obtained from reference TRBV28 and TRBJ2-2, is as follows: DVKVTQSSRYLVKRTGEKVFLECVQDMDHENMFWYRQDPGLGLRLIYFSYDVKMKEKGDIPEGYSVSREKKERFSLILESASTNQTSMYLCASSPQGSANTGELFFGEGSRLTVL.

Here the CDR3 reads CAISGPRAGVSSSYNEQFF. Written as DNA, the CDR3 is TGTGCCATCAGTGGCCCCCGGGCGGGAGTCAGCAGCTCCTACAATGAGCAGTTCTTC. J is TRBJ2-1 and V is TRBV10-3; the match to TRBD2 covers 7 bases. The CDR3 has 19 amino acids. CDR1 is ENHRY, CDR2 SYGVKD, per germline. V shed 4 bases, J shed 0 bases, and the junction held 15 bases outside the gene matches.

The chain has TRBV19 and TRBJ1-5, with D possibly matching TRBD1 (6 bases). The CDR3 length is 13 residues. V was shortened by 6 bases and J by 4 bases, with 10 bases between the two germline ends. Germline V gene lookup returns CDR1 LNHDA and CDR2 SQIVND (reference sequence). For the CDR3, the DNA is TGTGCCAGTAGCCGGGACATAAATCAGCCCCAGCATTTT. Protein: CASSRDINQPQHF.

The rearrangement joins TRBV7-9 to TRBJ1-6, with TRBD1 matching over 9 bases. This CDR3 has 15 residues. CDR1 and CDR2 (germline): SEHNR, FQNEAQ (reference sequence). Losses at the gene ends were 0 bases for V and 10 bases for J; bases not matched to a gene: 4. The CDR3 spells CASSLAGQGASPLHF. CDR3 DNA sequence: TGTGCCAGCAGCTTAGCGGGACAGGGAGCCTCACCCCTCCACTTT.

The chain combines TRBV4-2 with TRBJ1-6; maybe TRBD1 (5 bases). CDR1 LGHNA and CDR2 YNFKEQ come from the germline V gene. Trimming took 0 bases from V and 14 from J, leaving 17 bases between them. CDR3 length: 15 residues. The CDR3 coding sequence is TGTGCCAGCAGCCAAGATTGGAGGCAGGGTTTGACCCTCCACTTT. Amino acid sequence: CASSQDWRQGLTLHF.

This rearrangement joins TRBV19 to TRBJ1-5; D is possibly TRBD1 (6 bases). The ends were cut back, 8 bases at V and 1 base at J, with 21 bases in the middle. The length of the CDR3 is 17 residues. Germline values: CDR1 LNHDA, CDR2 SQIVND (reference sequence). CDR3 bases: TGTGCCAGTTCGGGGGACACTTTGATAGGGAGCAATCAGCCCCAGCATTTT. Its protein is CASSGDTLIGSNQPQHF.

This clonotype was seen only a few times. The chain recombines TRBV28 with TRBJ1-1; tentative D call: TRBD1 (5 bases). Germline V CDR1 and CDR2: MDHEN, SYDVKM. The length of the CDR3 is 13 residues. Trimming stripped 8 bases from V and 6 bases from J, with 16 bases between. The CDR3 DNA reads TGTGCCAGCGCGCCAATGGGGGGTTCTGAAGCTTTCTTT. Protein sequence: CASAPMGGSEAFF.

The chain has TRBV23-1 and TRBJ2-7; D is possibly TRBD1 (6 bases). TRBV23-1 is sorted into the ORF group, with uncertain function. The CDR3 length is 14 residues. The V end lost 9 bases, the J end lost 2 bases, and 17 bases lay between the germline ends. CDR3 DNA sequence: TGCGCCAGGACCACCCCGGGACACCCCTACGAGCAGTACTTC. Amino acid sequence: CARTTPGHPYEQYF.

The V gene is TRBV5-5, the J gene TRBJ1-1; maybe TRBD1 (5 bases). In germline, CDR1 is SGHKS, CDR2 YYEKEE (reference sequence). V gave up 4 bases and J gave up 0 bases, with 16 bases separating them. The CDR3 totals 16 residues. Here the CDR3 reads CASSLIRVLMNTEAFF. The DNA of the CDR3 is TGTGCCAGCAGCCTCATCAGGGTCCTCATGAACACTGAAGCTTTCTTT.

In regard to this clonotype: Without the conserved terminal phenylalanine or tryptophan, this CDR3 likely stems from a read error. This sequence joins TRBV15 and TRBJ1-5, with D possibly being TRBD1 (5 bases). V was cut by 3 bases and J by 7 bases, with 13 bases left in between. Germline V gene sequence: CDR1 LNHNV, CDR2 YYDKDF (reference sequence). The CDR3 runs to 14 residues. The CDR3 nucleotides are TGTGCCACCAGCAGGGGCCAGGGTGAACAGCCCCAGCATTCT. This encodes CATSRGQGEQPQHS.